Following are 8 T cell receptor beta chains from one sample sequenced in a study of cytomegalovirus exposure and HLA in healthy donors. The primer mix had 60 Vbeta and 13 Jbeta primers. Here immunoSEQ multiplex PCR was the method, and the copy in TCRdb shows in-frame clones only, minus some. The repertoire holds 60,000 or so clones, with 77% as singletons. Sequenced sample: PBMCs. These receptors were obtained from a female donor in good health and CMV-seronegative.

The rearrangement links TRBV7-2 to TRBJ2-7; D not certain. Deletions cut 5 bases from V and 0 bases from J, with 11 bases between. The CDR3 has 14 amino acids. Germline-derived CDR1 and CDR2 are SGHTA and FQGNSA. The CDR3 spells CASSQRYSSYEQYF. As DNA, the CDR3 is TGTGCCAGCAGCCAACGGTACAGCTCCTACGAGCAGTACTTC.

This chain links TRBV15 with TRBJ1-1; D is uncertain. CDR1 is LNHNV and CDR2 is YYDKDF in the germline V gene (reference sequence). Trimming took 3 bases from V and 2 from J, leaving 4 bases between them. The CDR3 has 12 amino acids. In DNA form, the CDR3 reads TGTGCCACCAGCAGCTTAAACACTGAAGCTTTCTTT. This gives the protein CATSSLNTEAFF.

The chain joins TRBV5-1 to TRBJ2-5; weak D call: TRBD1 (6 bases). With 2 bases removed from V and 3 bases from J, the gap between germline ends came to 14 bases. The CDR3 sequence is 15 residues long. Germline values: CDR1 SGHRS, CDR2 YFSETQ. The CDR3 spells CASSFSLDSKETQYF. For the CDR3, the DNA is TGCGCCAGCAGCTTTTCTCTGGACAGCAAAGAGACCCAGTACTTC.

The genes are TRBV28 and TRBJ1-1; D gene ambiguous. Trimming cost V 2 bases and J 5 bases, with 15 bases left between them. Per the germline V gene, CDR1 is MDHEN and CDR2 is SYDVKM. The CDR3 contains 15 residues. CDR3 coding DNA: TGTGCCAGCAGTTTAGCCAGCTTGGGCCGGACTGAAGCTTTCTTT. Amino acids: CASSLASLGRTEAFF.

This clone was picked up a small number of times. DNA for the CDR3: TGTGCCAGCAGCTTTGATGCGGGCAGCGAACTCAATGAGCAGTTCTTC. Translation gives CASSFDAGSELNEQFF. The V call is TRBV5-6, the J call TRBJ2-1; possible D gene TRBD2, 5 bases. V was clipped by 2 bases and J by 6 bases, with 18 bases between them. Germline V gene data show CDR1 as SGHDT and CDR2 as YYEEEE. This CDR3 comprises 16 residues.

The V call is TRBV6-6, the J call TRBJ2-5; possible D gene TRBD1, 6 bases. TRBJ2-7 explains the end of the DNA better; the J call may be wrong. This CDR3 has 16 residues. The germline V gene has CDR1 MNHNY and CDR2 SVGAGI (reference sequence). The CDR3 coding sequence is TGTGCCAGCAACGACAGGTCCCCAGGATTCTCCTACGAGCAGTACTTC. Protein product: CASNDRSPGFSYEQYF.

The rearrangement joins TRBV2 to TRBJ1-1, with D perhaps matching TRBD1 (6 bases). The CDR3 extends over 15 amino acids. V shed 0 bases and J shed 8 bases, with 16 bases lying between them. Germline V CDR1 and CDR2: SNHLY, FYNNEI. The CDR3 region is CASSEAGVGTHEAFF. The CDR3 coding sequence is TGTGCCAGCAGTGAAGCGGGTGTCGGGACACACGAAGCTTTCTTT.

V usage is TRBV6-5 and J usage is TRBJ2-5; D is possibly TRBD2 (5 bases). TRBJ2-7 explains the end of the DNA better; the J call may be wrong. The CDR3 length is 13 residues. Germline loops: CDR1 MNHEY, CDR2 SVGAGI. The CDR3 is CASSNTRDYEQYF. The CDR3 region has the DNA TGTGCCAGCAGTAACACTAGAGACTACGAGCAGTACTTC.